These T cell receptor beta chains were read from a single sample in a study of blood T cell repertoires in COVID-19. The method was immunoSEQ multiplex PCR; TCRdb's version includes in-frame clones alone and lacks a portion of them. Of approximately 100,000 clones listed, 70% to 85% are singletons. The sample taken for sequencing was peripheral blood. Receptors were obtained from a man between 60 and 75 years old with acute or convalescent COVID-19. Each CDR3 is given with its conserved first and last residue. The D gene is left open where the match is weak. Expanded clones are given a class, and other clones once, few, many or no size at all.

J: TRBJ1-2
V: TRBV7-2
D: .
size: .
length: 14
CDR3: CASSLVIESYGYTF
DNA: TGTGCCAGCAGCTTAGTAATTGAGAGCTATGGCTACACCTTC

J: TRBJ1-4
V: TRBV10-2
D: .
size: .
length: 14
CDR3: CASSVTGGNEKLFF
DNA: TGCGCCAGCAGTGTTACCGGGGGAAATGAAAAACTGTTTTTT

J: TRBJ1-1
V: TRBV5-1
D: .
size: .
length: 13
CDR3: CASSLLQDTEAFF
DNA: TGCGCCAGCAGCTTGCTACAGGACACTGAAGCTTTCTTT

J: TRBJ1-1
V: TRBV15
D: .
size: .
length: 14
CDR3: CATSREERGTEAFF
DNA: TGTGCCACCAGCAGAGAAGAAAGGGGCACTGAAGCTTTCTTT

J: TRBJ1-1
V: TRBV7-3
D: .
size: once
length: 13
CDR3: CASSSGGPQGAFF
DNA: TGTGCCAGCAGTAGTGGGGGCCCCCAAGGGGCTTTCTTT

J: TRBJ1-2
V: TRBV27
D: .
size: few
length: 14
CDR3: CASSSEGVIYGYTF
DNA: TGTGCCAGCAGTTCCGAGGGGGTGATATATGGCTACACCTTC

J: TRBJ1-6
V: TRBV1
D: .
size: .
length: 21
CDR3: CTSSQEYVRGLGKILNSPLHF
DNA: TGCACCAGCAGCCAAGAATATGTCAGGGGGCTGGGGAAGATACTTAATTCACCCCTCCACTTT

J: TRBJ2-1
V: TRBV2
D: .
size: .
length: 14
CDR3: CASSGQGVYNEQFF
DNA: TGTGCCAGCAGTGGGCAGGGTGTATACAATGAGCAGTTCTTC

J: TRBJ2-2
V: TRBV15
D: .
size: .
length: 15
CDR3: CATSRNPGDTGELFF
DNA: TGTGCCACCAGCAGAAACCCAGGGGACACCGGGGAGCTGTTTTTT

J: TRBJ2-7
V: TRBV7-2
D: .
size: .
length: 16
CDR3: CASSPKDKGRFPEQYF
DNA: TGTGCCAGCAGCCCTAAGGATAAGGGGCGGTTTCCCGAGCAGTACTTC

J: TRBJ1-1
V: TRBV2
D: .
size: .
length: 15
CDR3: CASRNGQSMNTEAFF
DNA: TGTGCCAGCAGGAACGGACAGTCCATGAACACTGAAGCTTTCTTT

J: TRBJ1-2
V: TRBV7-9
D: TRBD1
size: .
length: 16
CDR3: CASSSGRDRGGYGYTF
DNA: TGTGCCAGCAGCTCCGGCCGGGACAGGGGGGGCTATGGCTACACCTTC

J: TRBJ1-5
V: TRBV29-1
D: TRBD1
size: few
length: 14
CDR3: CSVAQGNSNQPQHF
DNA: TGCAGCGTCGCACAGGGGAATAGCAATCAGCCCCAGCATTTT

J: TRBJ2-5
V: TRBV5-1
D: TRBD1
size: few
length: 13
CDR3: CASSRGQKETQYF
DNA: TGCGCCAGCAGCCGGGGACAGAAAGAGACCCAGTACTTC

J: TRBJ2-5
V: TRBV5-4
D: TRBD1
size: once
length: 17
CDR3: CASSLGGRQGRQETQYF
DNA: TGTGCCAGCAGCTTGGGGGGTAGACAGGGACGTCAAGAGACCCAGTACTTC

J: TRBJ2-2
V: TRBV6-1
D: TRBD1
size: .
length: 15
CDR3: CASSELGTVTGELFF
DNA: TGTGCCAGCAGTGAATTAGGGACAGTCACCGGGGAGCTGTTTTTT

J: TRBJ1-5
V: TRBV28
D: TRBD1
size: .
length: 14
CDR3: CASSLGQGSQPQHF
DNA: TGTGCCAGCAGTTTAGGACAGGGGAGTCAGCCCCAGCATTTT

J: TRBJ2-2
V: TRBV5-6
D: .
size: few
length: 17
CDR3: CASSLVNAGLRTGELFF
DNA: TGTGCCAGCAGCTTGGTAAACGCGGGTTTACGCACCGGGGAGCTGTTTTTT

J: TRBJ2-5
V: TRBV7-2
D: TRBD1
size: .
length: 16
CDR3: CASSSRRTQGRETQYF
DNA: TGTGCCAGCAGCAGTCGGCGGACACAGGGGCGAGAGACCCAGTACTTC

J: TRBJ1-2
V: TRBV6-5
D: .
size: .
length: 14
CDR3: CASSDGTWPGGYTF
DNA: TGTGCCAGCAGCGATGGTACGTGGCCTGGTGGCTACACCTTC

J: TRBJ2-7
V: TRBV7-9
D: TRBD1
size: once
length: 15
CDR3: CASSSLRTGAGEQYF
DNA: TGTGCCAGCAGCTCCCTTCGGACAGGGGCGGGCGAGCAGTACTTC

J: TRBJ2-5
V: TRBV27
D: .
size: .
length: 18
CDR3: CASSLFPGLGSIVETQYF
DNA: TGTGCCAGCAGTTTATTTCCCGGACTGGGGAGTATAGTGGAGACCCAGTACTTC

J: TRBJ1-2
V: TRBV28
D: .
size: .
length: 15
CDR3: CASRRGGPANYGYTF
DNA: TGTGCCAGCAGGCGGGGGGGGCCCGCTAACTATGGCTACACCTTC

J: TRBJ1-5
V: TRBV30
D: TRBD1
size: .
length: 14
CDR3: CAWSGQGLNQPQHF
DNA: TGTGCCTGGAGCGGACAGGGACTAAATCAGCCCCAGCATTTT

J: TRBJ2-1
V: TRBV6-5
D: TRBD1
size: .
length: 14
CDR3: CASSGQGYYNEQFF
DNA: TGTGCCAGCTCTGGACAGGGGTACTACAATGAGCAGTTCTTC